This TCR beta chain was identified during a study of T cell responses to AZD1222 COVID-19 vaccine. About this clone: What it binds is unknown.

The CDR3 contains 14 residues. Trimming stripped 7 bases from V and 2 bases from J, with 12 bases between. Germline V gene sequence: CDR1 LNHDA, CDR2 SQIVND (reference sequence). Here immunoSEQ multiplex PCR was the method, and the copy in TCRdb shows in-frame clones only, minus some. This sample has approximately 110,000 clones, with about 90% found just once. Study findings and constraints: Vaccine-associated CD4 TCRs spanned spike, dominant at 160-218 and 743-854. The donor group comprised mostly white British people and more females; the analysis possibly underestimated clonal diversity. Regions left unmutated in variants are reportedly the target of nearly half of spike-specific TCRs. Baseline testing showed seropositivity in only a handful of AZD1222 recipients.

The TCR sequence derives from an adult who received the AZD1222 COVID-19 vaccine. This rearrangement joins TRBV19 to TRBJ1-5; D ambiguous. The source material was peripheral blood, sampled 28 days after the second AZD1222 dose. CDR3 loop: CASTSLSGNQPQHF. For the CDR3, the DNA is TGTGCCAGTACCAGCTTATCGGGCAATCAGCCCCAGCATTTT.